Listed below are T cell receptor beta chains from one sample, sequenced in a study of CD8+ T cells in alopecia areata. TCRdb keeps only in-frame clones here, not all; method: immunoSEQ multiplex PCR. The sample contains about 180,000 clones, roughly 46% of which appear only once. The sequencing here drew on CD8+ T cells sorted from blood, taken between weeks 51 and 54, from a patient treated with tofacitinib. Receptors were obtained from a human donor with alopecia areata. Each CDR3 is given with its conserved first and last residue. A D gene is named only where the DNA matches it firmly. Where a row states a size, it is once, few, many or the class of an expanded clone; other rows omit it.

j_gene: TRBJ1-5; v_gene: TRBV4-2; abundance: few; d_gene: -; CDR3nt: TGTGCCAGCAGCCAAGTCGCAAACAGTTTCCAGCCCCAGCATTTT; CDR3aa: CASSQVANSFQPQHF
j_gene: TRBJ1-5; v_gene: TRBV7-9; abundance: -; d_gene: -; CDR3nt: TGTGCCAGCAGCTTAGCGAGTCCCAGGGATAGCAATCAGCCCCAGCATTTT; CDR3aa: CASSLASPRDSNQPQHF
j_gene: TRBJ2-6; v_gene: TRBV9; abundance: -; d_gene: -; CDR3nt: TGTGCCAGCAGCGTCCAGGACAGCTTGGCTGGGGCCAACGTCCTGACTTTC; CDR3aa: CASSVQDSLAGANVLTF
j_gene: TRBJ1-5; v_gene: TRBV4-2; abundance: -; d_gene: -; CDR3nt: TGTGCCAGCAGCCAAGATCCCCTGACAGGCTCCTTCCTTCCCCAGCATTTT; CDR3aa: CASSQDPLTGSFLPQHF
j_gene: TRBJ2-1; v_gene: TRBV5-6; abundance: -; d_gene: -; CDR3nt: TGTGCCAGCAGCTTTCAAGAGACGTACAATGAGCAGTTCTTC; CDR3aa: CASSFQETYNEQFF
j_gene: TRBJ1-3; v_gene: TRBV9; abundance: -; d_gene: -; CDR3nt: TGTGCCAGCAGCGTATGGCAGAACCCCTCTGGAAACACCATATATTTT; CDR3aa: CASSVWQNPSGNTIYF
j_gene: TRBJ2-7; v_gene: TRBV7-9; abundance: once; d_gene: TRBD2; CDR3nt: TGTGCCAGCAGCCCTGGGGCCCGAGCGGGGGGCCGGGAGCAGTACTTC; CDR3aa: CASSPGARAGGREQYF
j_gene: TRBJ1-4; v_gene: TRBV27; abundance: -; d_gene: -; CDR3nt: TGTGCCAGCAGCGACGGTGGGCAGCATGAAAAACTGTTTTTT; CDR3aa: CASSDGGQHEKLFF
j_gene: TRBJ2-1; v_gene: TRBV6-1; abundance: few; d_gene: TRBD2; CDR3nt: TGTGCCAGCAGTGAAGAGGAAAGCGGGGGGGCATACAATGAGCAGTTCTTC; CDR3aa: CASSEEESGGAYNEQFF
j_gene: TRBJ2-5; v_gene: TRBV11-1; abundance: few; d_gene: TRBD1; CDR3nt: TGTGCCAGCAGCTTAGAATATGGCGGGACAGGACATCAAGAGACCCAGTACTTC; CDR3aa: CASSLEYGGTGHQETQYF
j_gene: TRBJ1-1; v_gene: TRBV29-1; abundance: few; d_gene: -; CDR3nt: TGCAGCGTTTTTTTAGTGGGGAACACTGAAGCTTTCTTT; CDR3aa: CSVFLVGNTEAFF
j_gene: TRBJ1-1; v_gene: TRBV4-3; abundance: -; d_gene: -; CDR3nt: TGCGCCAGCAGCCAACCCGGGACACCTAACACTGAAGCTTTCTTT; CDR3aa: CASSQPGTPNTEAFF
j_gene: TRBJ1-1; v_gene: TRBV10-3; abundance: few; d_gene: -; CDR3nt: TGTGCCATCAGTGACCCGGGCTGGACTGAAGCTTTCTTT; CDR3aa: CAISDPGWTEAFF
j_gene: TRBJ1-5; v_gene: TRBV9; abundance: -; d_gene: -; CDR3nt: TGTGCCAGCAGCTCCACAGGGACCAATCAGCCCCAGCATTTT; CDR3aa: CASSSTGTNQPQHF
j_gene: TRBJ2-7; v_gene: TRBV5-1; abundance: -; d_gene: -; CDR3nt: TGCGCCAGCAGGGGTACCCACGAGCAGTACTTC; CDR3aa: CASRGTHEQYF
j_gene: TRBJ1-2; v_gene: TRBV7-9; abundance: -; d_gene: -; CDR3nt: TGTGCCAGCAGCTCCAACTATGGCTACACCTTC; CDR3aa: CASSSNYGYTF
j_gene: TRBJ1-5; v_gene: TRBV10-3; abundance: -; d_gene: -; CDR3nt: TGTGCCATCAGTCACTTGGGGGCCAAAGATCAGCCCCAGCATTTT; CDR3aa: CAISHLGAKDQPQHF
j_gene: TRBJ2-7; v_gene: TRBV11-2; abundance: once; d_gene: -; CDR3nt: TGTGCCAGCAGCTTAGGGGCGGGCTTCTACGAGCAGTACTTC; CDR3aa: CASSLGAGFYEQYF
j_gene: TRBJ1-1; v_gene: TRBV9; abundance: -; d_gene: -; CDR3nt: TGTGCCAGCAGCGTCCAGGGGAACACTGAAGCTTTCTTT; CDR3aa: CASSVQGNTEAFF
j_gene: TRBJ2-7; v_gene: TRBV11-2; abundance: -; d_gene: TRBD1; CDR3nt: TGTGCCACCACAGGGGAAAACTCCTACGAGCAGTACTTC; CDR3aa: CATTGENSYEQYF
j_gene: TRBJ2-7; v_gene: TRBV19; abundance: -; d_gene: TRBD1; CDR3nt: TGTGCCAGTAGTGCTTGGACAGGGACCATCTACGAGCAGTACTTC; CDR3aa: CASSAWTGTIYEQYF
j_gene: TRBJ2-7; v_gene: TRBV6-5; abundance: few; d_gene: -; CDR3nt: TGTGCCAGCAGTTACGCGGAAGCCCCTTACGAGCAGTACTTC; CDR3aa: CASSYAEAPYEQYF
j_gene: TRBJ2-3; v_gene: TRBV5-1; abundance: few; d_gene: -; CDR3nt: TGCGCCAGCAGCTTGAGGACAGATACGCAGTATTTT; CDR3aa: CASSLRTDTQYF
j_gene: TRBJ1-1; v_gene: TRBV7-6; abundance: few; d_gene: -; CDR3nt: TGTGCCAGCAGCTTAGCGGAGGGGATGGCTGAAGCTTTCTTT; CDR3aa: CASSLAEGMAEAFF
j_gene: TRBJ1-3; v_gene: TRBV29-1; abundance: -; d_gene: -; CDR3nt: TGCAGCGTTGGGGTCGGGGAATATGGAAACACCATATATTTT; CDR3aa: CSVGVGEYGNTIYF
j_gene: TRBJ2-6; v_gene: TRBV5-1; abundance: -; d_gene: -; CDR3nt: TGCGCCAGCAGTCTTCGATCTGGGGCCAACGTCCTGACTTTC; CDR3aa: CASSLRSGANVLTF
j_gene: TRBJ1-1; v_gene: TRBV9; abundance: -; d_gene: TRBD1; CDR3nt: TGTGCCAGCAGCGCCCGGGACAGGGGGCTCGCGGGTGAAGCTTTCTTT; CDR3aa: CASSARDRGLAGEAFF
j_gene: TRBJ2-1; v_gene: TRBV7-9; abundance: -; d_gene: -; CDR3nt: TGTGCCAGCAGCGCCCCTTCTCGGGCAAATGAGCAGTTCTTC; CDR3aa: CASSAPSRANEQFF
j_gene: TRBJ2-2; v_gene: TRBV7-9; abundance: -; d_gene: -; CDR3nt: TGTGCCAGCAGTAGAGCGAACACCGGGGAGCTGTTTTTT; CDR3aa: CASSRANTGELFF
j_gene: TRBJ2-3; v_gene: TRBV27; abundance: -; d_gene: -; CDR3nt: TGTGCCAGCAGTTTAGCCTCACCACCCACAGATACGCAGTATTTT; CDR3aa: CASSLASPPTDTQYF
j_gene: TRBJ2-5; v_gene: TRBV7-7; abundance: -; d_gene: -; CDR3nt: TGTGCTAGCAGCGCCCGCATTCAAGAGACCCAGTACTTC; CDR3aa: CASSARIQETQYF
j_gene: TRBJ2-7; v_gene: TRBV19; abundance: few; d_gene: TRBD1; CDR3nt: TGTGCCAGTAGTGACGTCCGGGACAGGGGGCTATCCTACGAGCAGTACTTC; CDR3aa: CASSDVRDRGLSYEQYF
j_gene: TRBJ2-7; v_gene: TRBV29-1; abundance: few; d_gene: TRBD1; CDR3nt: TGCAGCGTTGGGACAGGGGAGAACTACGAGCAGTACTTC; CDR3aa: CSVGTGENYEQYF
j_gene: TRBJ2-1; v_gene: TRBV5-8; abundance: -; d_gene: TRBD1; CDR3nt: TGTGCCAGCAGCTCACAGGGGACGTTCTACAATGAGCAGTTCTTC; CDR3aa: CASSSQGTFYNEQFF
j_gene: TRBJ1-6; v_gene: TRBV7-9; abundance: -; d_gene: TRBD1; CDR3nt: TGTGCCAGCAGCTTTGGGACAGGGGGTTCACCCCTCCACTTT; CDR3aa: CASSFGTGGSPLHF
j_gene: TRBJ2-1; v_gene: TRBV30; abundance: -; d_gene: -; CDR3nt: TGTGCCTGGAAGGCGGGAAATGAGCAGTTCTTC; CDR3aa: CAWKAGNEQFF
j_gene: TRBJ1-2; v_gene: TRBV5-8; abundance: -; d_gene: -; CDR3nt: TGTGCCAGCAGCTTGGTTCCGGGCTACACCTTC; CDR3aa: CASSLVPGYTF
j_gene: TRBJ2-2; v_gene: TRBV5-1; abundance: once; d_gene: -; CDR3nt: TGCGCCAGCAGCTTGGCTTACACCGGGGAGCTGTTTTTT; CDR3aa: CASSLAYTGELFF
j_gene: TRBJ1-2; v_gene: TRBV27; abundance: few; d_gene: -; CDR3nt: TGTGCCAGCAGTTCGACAGGAGACTATGGCTACACCTTC; CDR3aa: CASSSTGDYGYTF
j_gene: TRBJ2-2; v_gene: TRBV9; abundance: -; d_gene: -; CDR3nt: TGTGCCAGCGGGGGCCCCACCGGGGAGCTGTTTTTT; CDR3aa: CASGGPTGELFF
j_gene: TRBJ2-7; v_gene: TRBV27; abundance: -; d_gene: -; CDR3nt: TGTGCCAGCTCCTCCCCCGCCCGCGAGCAGTACTTC; CDR3aa: CASSSPAREQYF
j_gene: TRBJ2-7; v_gene: TRBV7-6; abundance: -; d_gene: -; CDR3nt: TGTGCCAGCAGCTTAGGGTCGGGGTCTTACGAGCAGTACTTC; CDR3aa: CASSLGSGSYEQYF
j_gene: TRBJ2-2; v_gene: TRBV10-3; abundance: -; d_gene: -; CDR3nt: TGTGCCATCAGTGAAAGGGGAAGCACCGGGGAGCTGTTTTTT; CDR3aa: CAISERGSTGELFF